These 8 T cell receptor beta chains were sequenced from one sample in a study of memory CD4+ T cells and cytomegalovirus serostatus. Single viable CD3+CD4+CD8-CD45RO+ cells were sorted as the memory CD4+ T cells. Produced via immunoSEQ multiplex PCR; TCRdb's table is partial and in-frame only. The data contain tens of thousands of clones, approximately 80% of them singletons. Sequencing used memory CD4+ T cells from blood. The receptors here all came from an adult in good health and CMV-seronegative.

The gene calls are TRBV4-1 and TRBJ1-3; D is undetermined. Trimming cost V 0 bases and J 7 bases, with 13 bases left between them. The germline V gene encodes CDR1 MGHRA and CDR2 YSYEKL. The CDR3 is 15 amino acids. In DNA, the CDR3 is TGCGCCAGCAGCCAAGACGGGATTAATAGGAACACCATATATTTT. Translating gives CASSQDGINRNTIYF.

The chain couples TRBV7-2 to TRBJ2-5; D might be TRBD1 (6 bases). Germline CDR1 and CDR2: SGHTA and FQGNSA. V lost 0 bases and J lost 5, with 10 bases in between. This CDR3 contains 14 residues. The CDR3 DNA sequence: TGTGCCAGCAGCTTAGCCAGGGGTTCGGAGACCCAGTACTTC. It specifies CASSLARGSETQYF.

The chain carries TRBV28 and TRBJ1-3; D uncertain. The CDR3 extends over 13 amino acids. Looked up from germline, CDR1 is MDHEN and CDR2 is SYDVKM. Trimming cost V 6 bases and J 0 bases, with 6 bases left between them. This chain's CDR3 is CASSQVSGNTIYF. In DNA form, the CDR3 reads TGTGCCAGCAGCCAGGTCTCTGGAAACACCATATATTTT. Looking up the rest from reference TRBV28 and TRBJ1-3 gives the full variable domain: DVKVTQSSRYLVKRTGEKVFLECVQDMDHENMFWYRQDPGLGLRLIYFSYDVKMKEKGDIPEGYSVSREKKERFSLILESASTNQTSMYLCASSQVSGNTIYFGEGSWLTVV.

The chain recombines TRBV27 with TRBJ1-5; tentative D call: TRBD1 (5 bases). This CDR3 contains 16 residues. Germline CDR1 MNHEY, CDR2 SMNVEV (reference sequence). Trimming removed 5 bases from V and 6 bases from J, with 20 bases in between. The CDR3 here is CASSLERGPKSQPQHF. DNA for the CDR3: TGTGCCAGCAGTCTAGAAAGGGGCCCAAAGAGTCAGCCCCAGCATTTT.

The rearrangement uses TRBV11-1 and TRBJ2-5; 7 bases agree with TRBD1. CDR1 is SGHAT, CDR2 FQDESV, per germline (reference sequence). This CDR3 region has 14 residues. V was pared by 5 bases and J by 2 bases, with 5 bases of the junction left unmatched. The CDR3 loop reads CASSPRQGQETQYF. The CDR3 nucleotides read TGTGCCAGCAGCCCCCGACAGGGACAAGAGACCCAGTACTTC.

V gene TRBV29-1 combines with J gene TRBJ2-3, with D possibly being TRBD2 (5 bases). Trimming left V 4 bases short and J 4 bases short, with 15 bases between. Germline V gene data show CDR1 as SQVTM and CDR2 as ANQGSEA. This CDR3 contains 14 residues. The CDR3 spells CSVGGLTDPDTQYF. In DNA form, the CDR3 reads TGCAGCGTTGGCGGGCTCACGGACCCAGATACGCAGTATTTT.

V and J are TRBV30 and TRBJ2-1; 12 bases are shared with TRBD2. The ends lost 7 bases at V and 9 bases at J; junction bases unmatched: 10. Germline CDR1 and CDR2: GTSNPN and SVGIG (reference sequence). The CDR3 sequence is 14 residues long. In DNA form, the CDR3 reads TGTGCCTTGCACTCAGGACTAGCGGGGACTGAGCAGTTCTTC. Protein product: CALHSGLAGTEQFF.

V gene TRBV18 combines with J gene TRBJ1-1; 11 nucleotides align to TRBD1. V shed 5 bases and J 2 bases; nucleotides not matched to a gene: 1. This CDR3 is built from 14 residues. Per the germline V gene, CDR1 is KGHSH and CDR2 is LQKENI. The CDR3 sequence is CASSGQGANTEAFF. The CDR3 coding sequence is TGTGCCAGCTCAGGACAGGGGGCAAACACTGAAGCTTTCTTT.